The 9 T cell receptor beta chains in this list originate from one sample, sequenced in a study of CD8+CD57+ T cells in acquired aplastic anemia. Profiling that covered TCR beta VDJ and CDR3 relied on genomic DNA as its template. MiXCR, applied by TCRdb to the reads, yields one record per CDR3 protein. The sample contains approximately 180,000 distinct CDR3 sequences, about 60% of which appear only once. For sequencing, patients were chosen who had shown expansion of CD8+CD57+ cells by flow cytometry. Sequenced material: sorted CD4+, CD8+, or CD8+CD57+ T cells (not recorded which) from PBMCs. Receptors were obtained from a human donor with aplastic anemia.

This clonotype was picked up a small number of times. CDR3 sequence (DNA): TGTGCCACCAGTGAGCCAGCCGGGGGAGTGGTGGGAGATACGCAGTATTTT. Amino acid sequence: CATSEPAGGVVGDTQYF. V usage is TRBV24-1 and J usage is TRBJ2-3; the D gene is possibly TRBD2 (6 bases). CDR3 length: 17 amino acids. The germline V and J ends were trimmed by 4 bases and 5 bases, with 21 bases remaining between them. CDR1 is KGHDR and CDR2 is SFDVKD in the germline V gene.

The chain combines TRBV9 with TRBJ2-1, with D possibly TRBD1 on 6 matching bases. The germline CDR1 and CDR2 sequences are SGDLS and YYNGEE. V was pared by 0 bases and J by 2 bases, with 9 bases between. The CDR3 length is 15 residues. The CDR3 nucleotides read TGTGCCAGCAGCGTAGAGGGGACACCCTACAATGAGCAGTTCTTC. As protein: CASSVEGTPYNEQFF. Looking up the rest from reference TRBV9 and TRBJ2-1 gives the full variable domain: DSGVTQTPKHLITATGQRVTLRCSPRSGDLSVYWYQQSLDQGLQFLIQYYNGEERAKGNILERFSAQQFPDLHSELNLSSLELGDSALYFCASSVEGTPYNEQFFGPGTRLTVL.

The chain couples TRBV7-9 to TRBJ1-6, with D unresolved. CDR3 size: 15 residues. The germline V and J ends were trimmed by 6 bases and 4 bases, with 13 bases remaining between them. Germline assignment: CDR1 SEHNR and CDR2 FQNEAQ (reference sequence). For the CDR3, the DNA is TGTGCCAGCAGTAACACGGACCGTTATAATTCACCCCTCCACTTT. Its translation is CASSNTDRYNSPLHF. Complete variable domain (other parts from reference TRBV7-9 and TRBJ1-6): DTGVSQNPRHKITKRGQNVTFRCDPISEHNRLYWYRQTLGQGPEFLTYFQNEAQLEKSRLLSDRFSAERPKGSFSTLEIQRTEQGDSAMYLCASSNTDRYNSPLHFGNGTRLTVT.

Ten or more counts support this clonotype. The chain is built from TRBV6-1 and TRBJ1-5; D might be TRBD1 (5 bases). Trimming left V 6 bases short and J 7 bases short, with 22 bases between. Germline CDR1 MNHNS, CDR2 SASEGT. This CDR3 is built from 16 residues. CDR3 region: CASRGGRQGPGQPQHF. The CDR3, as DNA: TGTGCCAGCAGGGGGGGACGTCAGGGACCGGGGCAGCCCCAGCATTTT.

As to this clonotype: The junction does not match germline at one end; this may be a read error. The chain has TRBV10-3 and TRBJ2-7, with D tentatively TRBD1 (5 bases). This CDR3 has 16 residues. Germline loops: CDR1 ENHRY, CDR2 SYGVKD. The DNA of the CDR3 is TGTGCCATCAGTGATGGGAAAACAGGATCCCCCTACAAGCAGTACTTC. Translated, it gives CAISDGKTGSPYKQYF.

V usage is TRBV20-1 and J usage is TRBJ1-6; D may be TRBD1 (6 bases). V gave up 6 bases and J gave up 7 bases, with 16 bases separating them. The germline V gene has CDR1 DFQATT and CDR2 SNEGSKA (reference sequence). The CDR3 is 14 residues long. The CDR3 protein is CSAGGPDTNSPLHF. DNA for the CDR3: TGCAGTGCGGGGGGCCCCGACACAAATTCACCCCTCCACTTT.

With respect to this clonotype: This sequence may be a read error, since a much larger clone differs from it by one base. CDR3 sequence reads: CASSLAQFATETQYF. In DNA, the CDR3 is TGTGCCAGCAGTTTAGCCCAGTTCGCCACAGAGACGCAGTATTTT. The chain recombines TRBV12-5 with TRBJ2-3; D is unclear. This CDR3 spans 15 amino acids. Germline V gives CDR1 LGHNT, CDR2 FRNRAP.

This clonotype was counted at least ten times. The CDR3 DNA is TGCAGCGTTGCCCGGACGAGGGACCAATGGACCTACGAGCAGTACTTC. Translated: CSVARTRDQWTYEQYF. This chain connects TRBV29-1 to TRBJ2-7; D tentatively reads TRBD1 or TRBD2 (5 bases each). The CDR3 sequence is 16 residues long. The V end lost 4 bases, the J end lost 2 bases, and 21 bases lay between the germline ends. The V gene's germline CDR1 is SQVTM and CDR2 ANQGSEA.

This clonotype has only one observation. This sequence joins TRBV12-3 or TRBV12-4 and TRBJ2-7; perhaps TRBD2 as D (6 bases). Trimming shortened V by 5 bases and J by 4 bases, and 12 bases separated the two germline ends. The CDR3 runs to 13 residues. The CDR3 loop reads CASSPGTLYEQYF. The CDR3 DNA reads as TGTGCCAGCAGTCCCGGGACTTTATACGAGCAGTACTTC.